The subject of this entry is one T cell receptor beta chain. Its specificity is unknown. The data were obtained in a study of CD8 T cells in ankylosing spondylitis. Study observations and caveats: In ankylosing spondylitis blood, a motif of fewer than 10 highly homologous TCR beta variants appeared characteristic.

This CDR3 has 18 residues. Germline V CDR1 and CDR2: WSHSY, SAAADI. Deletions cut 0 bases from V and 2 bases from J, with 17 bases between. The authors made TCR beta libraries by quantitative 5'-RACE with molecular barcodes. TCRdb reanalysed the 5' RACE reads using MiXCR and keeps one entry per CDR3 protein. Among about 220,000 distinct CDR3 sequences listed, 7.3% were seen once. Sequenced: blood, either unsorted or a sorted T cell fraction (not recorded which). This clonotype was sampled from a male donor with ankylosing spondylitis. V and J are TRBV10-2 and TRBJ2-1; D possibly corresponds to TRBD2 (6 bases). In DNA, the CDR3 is TGCGCCAGCAGTGAGTCGAGGCTGGCGGGACGCACCTACAATGAGCAGTTCTTC. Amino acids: CASSESRLAGRTYNEQFF.